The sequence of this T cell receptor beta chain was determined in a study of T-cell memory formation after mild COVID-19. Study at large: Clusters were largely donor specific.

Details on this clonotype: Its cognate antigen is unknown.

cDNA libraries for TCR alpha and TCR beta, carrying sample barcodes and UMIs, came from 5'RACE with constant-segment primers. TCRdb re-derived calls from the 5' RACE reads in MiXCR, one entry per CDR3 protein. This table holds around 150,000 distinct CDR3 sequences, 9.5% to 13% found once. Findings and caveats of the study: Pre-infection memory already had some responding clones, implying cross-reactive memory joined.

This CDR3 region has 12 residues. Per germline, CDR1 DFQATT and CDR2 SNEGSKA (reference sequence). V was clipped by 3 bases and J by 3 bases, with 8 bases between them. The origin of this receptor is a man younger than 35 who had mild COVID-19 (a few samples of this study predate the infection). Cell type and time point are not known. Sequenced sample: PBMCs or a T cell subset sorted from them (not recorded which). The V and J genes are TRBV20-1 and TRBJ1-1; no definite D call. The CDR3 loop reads CSARSGYTEAFF. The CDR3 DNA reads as TGCAGTGCTAGGTCGGGGTACACTGAAGCTTTCTTT.